A selection of T cell receptor beta chains follows, all from one sample in a study of cytomegalovirus exposure and HLA in healthy donors. The assay was immunoSEQ multiplex PCR, and TCRdb's table has in-frame clones only and misses some. The table records more than 200,000 clones, roughly 79% of them present only once. Sequencing was done on a sample of PBMCs. The receptors stem from a man younger than 35 in good health and CMV-seronegative. Each CDR3 is given with its conserved first and last residue. The D gene is left open where the match is weak. The listing skips clone size in some rows; elsewhere it reads once, few, many or a size class.

d_gene,v_gene,abundance,j_gene,CDR3nt,CDR3aa
NA,TRBV28,NA,TRBJ2-1,TGTGCCAGCAGTTTAAGGGGGAGGGATAATGAGCAGTTCTTC,CASSLRGRDNEQFF
NA,TRBV2,NA,TRBJ2-5,TGTGCCAGCAGTGGGCTAGAGACCCAGTACTTC,CASSGLETQYF
TRBD1,TRBV9,NA,TRBJ2-7,TGTGCCAGCAGCGCGCGAACCGGGACAGGGGAATGGGAGCAGTACTTC,CASSARTGTGEWEQYF
NA,TRBV28,NA,TRBJ1-1,TGTGCCAGCAGTTTATTGGTCCAGGGACAGAACACTGAAGCTTTCTTT,CASSLLVQGQNTEAFF
NA,TRBV2,NA,TRBJ2-7,TGTGCCAGCAATGCAAGGGGTCTCGAGCAGTACTTC,CASNARGLEQYF
NA,TRBV6-5,once,TRBJ1-1,TGTGCCAGCGAGAACGGACTGATGAACACTGAAGCTTTCTTT,CASENGLMNTEAFF
TRBD2,TRBV7-6,NA,TRBJ2-2,TGTGCCAGCAGGGGGGGGACGGGCCCCGGGGAGCTGTTTTTT,CASRGGTGPGELFF
TRBD1,TRBV6-4,NA,TRBJ1-1,TGTGCCAGCTCTCAGGGGGTGAACACTGAAGCTTTCTTT,CASSQGVNTEAFF
TRBD1,TRBV13,NA,TRBJ1-4,TGTGCCAGCAGCCCCAGGGGGGATCAGGGTGAAAAACTGTTTTTT,CASSPRGDQGEKLFF
TRBD1,TRBV9,NA,TRBJ2-2,TGTGCCAGTCAGGGGGCCGTGGGCACCGGGGAGCTGTTTTTT,CASQGAVGTGELFF
NA,TRBV5-4,NA,TRBJ2-2,TGTGCCAGCAGCCGTAAACAGGGAAGGGCCTCTAAAACCGGGGAGCTGTTTTTT,CASSRKQGRASKTGELFF
NA,TRBV27,NA,TRBJ1-1,TGTGCCAGCAGTTCTACGGGGTCTAGGAACACTGAAGCTTTCTTT,CASSSTGSRNTEAFF
NA,TRBV29-1,NA,TRBJ2-7,TGCAGCGTATCACAGGGCTACGAGCAGTACTTC,CSVSQGYEQYF
NA,TRBV19,NA,TRBJ1-5,TGTGCCAGTAGATCACCGGGACTTCCCAATCAGCCCCAGCATTTT,CASRSPGLPNQPQHF
NA,TRBV2,NA,TRBJ2-1,TGTGCCAGCAGTGAGGCCAGGGTCGGCGCTGAGCAGTTCTTC,CASSEARVGAEQFF
TRBD1,TRBV18,NA,TRBJ1-2,TGTGCCAGCTCAGCCGGGACAGGGGATGGCTACACCTTC,CASSAGTGDGYTF
TRBD2,TRBV5-4,NA,TRBJ2-7,TGTGCCAGCAGCCCGCCAGGGCGGGGGGCCCGAGAGCAGTACTTC,CASSPPGRGAREQYF
NA,TRBV19,few,TRBJ2-2,TGTGCCAGTAGTACAGCGTATCACACCGGGGAGCTGTTTTTT,CASSTAYHTGELFF
TRBD1,TRBV7-7,NA,TRBJ2-5,TGTGCTAGCAGCTTAGGTACAGGGGGTCTGCAAGAGACCCAGTACTTC,CASSLGTGGLQETQYF
NA,TRBV30,NA,TRBJ1-2,TGTGCCTGGAGTGTAGCAGGGAACTATGGCTACACCTTC,CAWSVAGNYGYTF
NA,TRBV6-4,few,TRBJ2-2,TGTGCCAGCAGCGCGGGAATGACCGGGGAGCTGTTTTTT,CASSAGMTGELFF
NA,TRBV2,once,TRBJ1-4,TGTGCCACCGCTAAGGAAAAACTGTTTTTT,CATAKEKLFF
TRBD2,TRBV7-6,once,TRBJ2-2,TGTGCCAGCAGCCTAGTAGCGGGAGGTGCATCCGGGGAGCTGTTTTTT,CASSLVAGGASGELFF
TRBD2,TRBV4-2,NA,TRBJ2-7,TGTGCCAGCAGCCAAGATTCAAGCGGGGGGAGCTCCTACGAGCAGTACTTC,CASSQDSSGGSSYEQYF
NA,TRBV5-1,NA,TRBJ2-4,TGCGCCAGCAGCGCCTGGGGGGGGCTTGAAAACATTCAGTACTTC,CASSAWGGLENIQYF
TRBD1,TRBV28,once,TRBJ2-7,TGTGCCAGCATTCGTGGGACAGGGCTCGAGCAGTACTTC,CASIRGTGLEQYF
NA,TRBV4-2,once,TRBJ1-2,TGTGCCAGCAGCCAGTTAGATTACTATGGCTACACCTTC,CASSQLDYYGYTF
TRBD1,TRBV19,NA,TRBJ1-2,TGTGCCAGTAGTGCGGCAGGGGGCGACTATGGCTACACCTTC,CASSAAGGDYGYTF
NA,TRBV7-3,NA,TRBJ2-3,TGTGCCAGCAGCACCGGACAGGCGGGAACGCAGTATTTT,CASSTGQAGTQYF
NA,TRBV14,NA,TRBJ2-2,TGTGCCAGCAGTCGAACCACAGGGTATCGTGTCACCGGGGAGCTGTTTTTT,CASSRTTGYRVTGELFF
TRBD2,TRBV9,NA,TRBJ2-1,TGTGCCAGCAGCGTCACAGGACTAGCGGGGTACTACAATGAGCAGTTCTTC,CASSVTGLAGYYNEQFF
TRBD1,TRBV5-1,few,TRBJ2-1,TGCGCCAGCAGCCCAATCCCTACCGGGACAGGGGGGTCTACAGATGAGCAGTTCTTC,CASSPIPTGTGGSTDEQFF
NA,TRBV5-1,NA,TRBJ1-1,TGCGCCAGCAGCCGTGACAGCCGCACTGAAGCTTTCTTT,CASSRDSRTEAFF
NA,TRBV4-3,NA,TRBJ2-3,TGCGCCAGCAGCCAGCAGGGCTCAGATACGCAGTATTTT,CASSQQGSDTQYF
TRBD2,TRBV5-1,once,TRBJ2-7,TGCGCCAGCAGCCAAAGCTTAGCGGGCCCCGGCGAGCAGTACTTC,CASSQSLAGPGEQYF
TRBD2,TRBV27,NA,TRBJ2-7,TGTGCCAGCACCGGGACTAGCGGGGAGAGCTCCTACGAGCAGTACTTC,CASTGTSGESSYEQYF
TRBD2,TRBV5-1,NA,TRBJ2-7,TGCGCCAGCAGCTCCACTAGCGGGAGCTACGAGCAGTACTTC,CASSSTSGSYEQYF
NA,TRBV28,NA,TRBJ1-5,TGTGCCAGCACCTGGGGGGGGATGCGTCAGCCCCAGCATTTT,CASTWGGMRQPQHF
NA,TRBV2,NA,TRBJ1-1,TGTGCCAGCAGTGATCCTAACACTGAAGCTTTCTTT,CASSDPNTEAFF
NA,TRBV19,NA,TRBJ2-4,TGTGCCAGTACCCGCCTGTTGGTTCAGGGAAGCAAAAACATTCAGTACTTC,CASTRLLVQGSKNIQYF
TRBD2,TRBV18,NA,TRBJ2-3,TGTGCCAGCTCACCAACTAGCGGATACACAGATACGCAGTATTTT,CASSPTSGYTDTQYF